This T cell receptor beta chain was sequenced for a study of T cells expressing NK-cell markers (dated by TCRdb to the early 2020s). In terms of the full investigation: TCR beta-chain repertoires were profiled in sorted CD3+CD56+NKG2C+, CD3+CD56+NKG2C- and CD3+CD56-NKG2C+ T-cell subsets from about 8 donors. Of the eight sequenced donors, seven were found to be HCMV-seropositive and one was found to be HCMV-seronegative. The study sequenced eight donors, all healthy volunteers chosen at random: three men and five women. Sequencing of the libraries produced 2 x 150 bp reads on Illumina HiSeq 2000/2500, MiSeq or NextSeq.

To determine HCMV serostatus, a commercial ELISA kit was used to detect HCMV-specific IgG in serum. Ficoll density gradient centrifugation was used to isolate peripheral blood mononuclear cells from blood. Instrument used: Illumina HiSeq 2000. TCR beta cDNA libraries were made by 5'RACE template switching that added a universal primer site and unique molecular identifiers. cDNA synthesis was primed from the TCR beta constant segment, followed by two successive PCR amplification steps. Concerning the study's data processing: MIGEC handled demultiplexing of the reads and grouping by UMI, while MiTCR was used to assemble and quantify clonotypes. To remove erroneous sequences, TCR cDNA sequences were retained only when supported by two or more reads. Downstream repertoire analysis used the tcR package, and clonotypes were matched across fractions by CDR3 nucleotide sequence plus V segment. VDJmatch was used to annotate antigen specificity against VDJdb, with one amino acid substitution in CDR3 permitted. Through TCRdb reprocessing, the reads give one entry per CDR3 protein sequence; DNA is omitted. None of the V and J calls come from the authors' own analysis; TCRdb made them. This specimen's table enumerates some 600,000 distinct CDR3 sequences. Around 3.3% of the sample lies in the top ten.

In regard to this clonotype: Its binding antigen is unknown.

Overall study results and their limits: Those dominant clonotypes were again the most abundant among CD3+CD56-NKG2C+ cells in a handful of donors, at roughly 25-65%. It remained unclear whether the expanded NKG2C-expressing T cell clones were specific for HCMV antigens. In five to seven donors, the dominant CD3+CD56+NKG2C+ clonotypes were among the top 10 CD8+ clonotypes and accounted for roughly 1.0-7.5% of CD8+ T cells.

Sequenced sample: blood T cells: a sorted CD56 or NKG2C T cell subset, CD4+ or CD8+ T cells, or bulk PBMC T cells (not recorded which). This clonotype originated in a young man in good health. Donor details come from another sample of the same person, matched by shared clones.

The CDR3 here reads CASSYPLAQTYEQYF. Rearrangement joined TRBV6-5 to TRBJ2-7; absent DNA, TCRdb's TRBD2 call cannot be checked. Reading from cysteine to phenylalanine, the CDR3 counts 15 amino acids. DNA for this receptor is not on file. CDR1 and CDR2 were assigned from the germline V gene as MNHEY and SVGAGI.